This section outlines one T cell receptor beta chain sequence together with its context. Trimming took 5 bases from V and 7 from J; bases not matched to a gene: 5. Looked up from germline, CDR1 is MDHEN and CDR2 is SYDVKM. The CDR3 covers 14 residues. The sample comes from a study of control samples from healthy donors and cancer patients. Measured with immunoSEQ multiplex PCR; TCRdb has only the in-frame clones, and not every one. The sample records approximately 97,000 clones, 88% being singletons. Sample: blood. The rearrangement links TRBV28 to TRBJ1-4; 9 bases match TRBD1. The receptor was isolated from a man younger than 40 in good health. The CDR3 nucleotides read TGTGCCAGCAGTCTACAGGGGGCGGGTGAAAAACTGTTTTTT. Encoded protein: CASSLQGAGEKLFF.